The clone carrying this TCR beta chain was found a few times. This sample is drawn from a study of blood T cell repertoires in COVID-19. Overall study context: Some COVID-19 samples were acute and others convalescent; all came from the United States, Italy and Spain. T cells, B-cell-depleted T cells, or PBMCs supplied cDNA or gDNA.

Original handling: For nucleated cells, counts were estimated from reference gene primer amplification. Produced via immunoSEQ multiplex PCR; TCRdb's table is partial and in-frame only. The D gene and trimming were derived from the DNA, and the V and J assignments and clone size from that table. The sample has about 400,000 clones; about 88% are singletons. With V trimmed by 5 bases and J by 3 bases, 6 bases remained unmatched. From germline, CDR1 is MNHNY and CDR2 SVGAGI (reference sequence). This CDR3 has 14 residues. This rearrangement joins TRBV6-6 to TRBJ1-1; 7 positions agree with TRBD1. Input material: peripheral blood. This TCR derives from a human donor in a cohort sampled during active COVID-19. This chain's CDR3 is CASSLTGPDTEAFF. The CDR3 DNA reads as TGTGCCAGCAGTCTGACAGGGCCAGACACTGAAGCTTTCTTT.